This T cell receptor beta chain was captured by sequencing in a study of OX40 agonist ivuxolimab in advanced cancers. Profiled with immunoSEQ multiplex PCR; TCRdb holds only in-frame clones, not every one. The sample lists roughly 54,000 clones; more than 85% were seen once. The CDR3 has 14 residues. V lost 1 base and J lost 4, with 10 bases in between. The V gene's germline CDR1 is SGHAT and CDR2 FQNNGV. The sample was CD4+ or CD8+ T cells sorted from blood, taken in a trial of the OX40 agonist ivuxolimab. The chain has TRBV11-2 and TRBJ1-2, with a weak D call TRBD1 (5 bases). The source is an adult with an advanced solid tumor such as melanoma, head and neck, liver or kidney cancer. DNA of the CDR3: TGTGCCAGCAGCTTAGGCACAGGCCCCTATGGCTACACCTTC. Amino acids: CASSLGTGPYGYTF. Variable domain in full (rest from reference TRBV11-2 and TRBJ1-2): EAGVAQSPRYKIIEKRQSVAFWCNPISGHATLYWYQQILGQGPKLLIQFQNNGVVDDSQLPKDRFSAERLKGVDSTLKIQPAKLEDSAVYLCASSLGTGPYGYTFGSGTRLTVV.